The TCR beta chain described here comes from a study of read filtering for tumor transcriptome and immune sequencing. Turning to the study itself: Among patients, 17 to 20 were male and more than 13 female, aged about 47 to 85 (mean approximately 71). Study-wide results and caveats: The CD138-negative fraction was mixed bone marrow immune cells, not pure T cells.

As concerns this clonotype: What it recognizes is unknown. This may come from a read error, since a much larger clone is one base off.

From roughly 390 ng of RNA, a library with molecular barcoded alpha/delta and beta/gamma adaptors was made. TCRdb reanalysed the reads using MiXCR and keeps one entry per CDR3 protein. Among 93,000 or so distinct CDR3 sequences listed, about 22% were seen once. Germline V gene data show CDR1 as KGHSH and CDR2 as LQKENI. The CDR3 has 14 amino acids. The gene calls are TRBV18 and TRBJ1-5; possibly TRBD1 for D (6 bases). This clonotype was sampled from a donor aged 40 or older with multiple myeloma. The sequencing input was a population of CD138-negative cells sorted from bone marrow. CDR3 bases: TGTGCCAGCGCGACAGGACTTAGCGATCAGCCCCAGCATTTT. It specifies CASATGLSDQPQHF.